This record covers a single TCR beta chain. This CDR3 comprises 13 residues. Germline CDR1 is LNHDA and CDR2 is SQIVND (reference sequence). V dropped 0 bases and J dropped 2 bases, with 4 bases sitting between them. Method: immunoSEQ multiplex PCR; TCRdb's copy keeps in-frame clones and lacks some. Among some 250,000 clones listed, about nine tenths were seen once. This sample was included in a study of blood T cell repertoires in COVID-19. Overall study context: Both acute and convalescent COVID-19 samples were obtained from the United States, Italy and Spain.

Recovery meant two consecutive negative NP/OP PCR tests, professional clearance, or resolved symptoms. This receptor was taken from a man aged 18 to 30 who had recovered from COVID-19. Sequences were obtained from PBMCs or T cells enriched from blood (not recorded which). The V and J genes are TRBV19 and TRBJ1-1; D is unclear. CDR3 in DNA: TGTGCCAGTAGTATAGAGCGAAACACTGAAGCTTTCTTT. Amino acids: CASSIERNTEAFF.